The clone carrying this T cell receptor (beta chain) came up a few times. Its antigen is currently unknown. This specimen comes from a study of beta chain features in type 1 diabetes. The V gene's germline CDR1 is MNHNY and CDR2 SVGAGI (reference sequence). After removal of 7 bases from V and 2 bases from J, the junction contained 12 bases not matched to a gene. The CDR3 is 16 amino acids. Overall study results and limits: Junctions at VDJ sites from type 1 diabetes patients had fewer insertions and more deletions.

Sequencing targeted expressed TCRB transcripts, as all isolated RNA had been reverse transcribed. Reads from naive, central memory and regulatory T cell samples averaged about 3.57 million. TCRdb keeps only in-frame clones here, not all; method: immunoSEQ multiplex PCR. The data contain fewer than 900,000 clones, about 17% of them singletons. This chain connects TRBV6-6 to TRBJ2-3, with 7 bases aligning to TRBD1. The TCR was taken from a young woman in good health. Sequencing was done on a sample of naive CD4+ T cells from blood. The CDR3 DNA reads TGTGCCAGCAACGAGGGGGCTAGATATAACACAGATACGCAGTATTTT. It codes for CASNEGARYNTDTQYF.